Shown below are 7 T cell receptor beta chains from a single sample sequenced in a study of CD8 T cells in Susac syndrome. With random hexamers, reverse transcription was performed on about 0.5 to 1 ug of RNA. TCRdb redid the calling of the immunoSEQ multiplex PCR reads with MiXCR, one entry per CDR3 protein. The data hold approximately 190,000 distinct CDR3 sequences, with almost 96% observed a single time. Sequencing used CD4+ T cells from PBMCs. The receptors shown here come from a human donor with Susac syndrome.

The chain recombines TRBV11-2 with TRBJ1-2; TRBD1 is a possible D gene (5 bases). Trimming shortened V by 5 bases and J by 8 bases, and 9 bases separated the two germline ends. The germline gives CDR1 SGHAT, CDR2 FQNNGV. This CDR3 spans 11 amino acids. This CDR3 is CASSPQGGYTF. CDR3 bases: TGTGCCAGCAGCCCCCAGGGCGGCTACACCTTC.

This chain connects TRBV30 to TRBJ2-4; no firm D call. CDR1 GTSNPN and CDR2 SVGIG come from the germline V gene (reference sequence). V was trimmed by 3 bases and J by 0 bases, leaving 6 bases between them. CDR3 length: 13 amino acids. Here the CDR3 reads CAWRDLAKNIQYF. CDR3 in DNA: TGTGCCTGGAGGGATCTAGCCAAAAACATTCAGTACTTC.

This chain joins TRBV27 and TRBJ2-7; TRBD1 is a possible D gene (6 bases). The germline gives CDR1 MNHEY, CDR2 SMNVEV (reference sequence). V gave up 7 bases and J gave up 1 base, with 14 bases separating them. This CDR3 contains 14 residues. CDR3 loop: CASTLTGQSYEQYF. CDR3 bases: TGTGCCAGCACCCTTACCGGACAGTCCTACGAGCAGTACTTC.

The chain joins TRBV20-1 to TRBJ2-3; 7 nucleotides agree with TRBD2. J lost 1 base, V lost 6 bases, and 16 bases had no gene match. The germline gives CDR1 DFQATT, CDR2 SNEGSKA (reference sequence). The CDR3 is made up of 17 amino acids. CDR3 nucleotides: TGCAGTGCCCTAAACACGGGACTAAAATTTGGCACAGATACGCAGTATTTT. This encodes CSALNTGLKFGTDTQYF.

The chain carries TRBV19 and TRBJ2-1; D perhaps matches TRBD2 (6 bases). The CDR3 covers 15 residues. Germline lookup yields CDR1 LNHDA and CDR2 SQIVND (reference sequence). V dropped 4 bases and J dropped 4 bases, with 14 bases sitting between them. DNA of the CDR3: TGTGCCAGTAGTACTTCGGGGGAATGGTACAATGAGCAGTTCTTC. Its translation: CASSTSGEWYNEQFF.

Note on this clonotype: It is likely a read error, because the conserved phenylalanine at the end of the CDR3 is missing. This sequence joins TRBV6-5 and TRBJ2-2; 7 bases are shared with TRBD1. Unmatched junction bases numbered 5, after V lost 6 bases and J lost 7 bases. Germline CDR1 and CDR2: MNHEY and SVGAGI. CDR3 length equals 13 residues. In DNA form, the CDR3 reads TGTGCCAGCAGCTCGACAGGGAACGGGGAGCTGTTTCTT. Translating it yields CASSSTGNGELFL.

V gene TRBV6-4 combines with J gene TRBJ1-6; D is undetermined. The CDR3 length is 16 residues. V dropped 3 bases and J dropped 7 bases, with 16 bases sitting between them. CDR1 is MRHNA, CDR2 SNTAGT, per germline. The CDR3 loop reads CASSELGGPENSPLHF. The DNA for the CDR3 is TGTGCCAGCAGTGAGCTCGGAGGGCCTGAGAATTCACCCCTCCACTTT.